This T cell receptor (beta chain) was observed in a study of shared clonotypes between healthy human individuals. Assay execution took place at the deep level. Method: immunoSEQ multiplex PCR; TCRdb's copy keeps in-frame clones and lacks some. The sample has roughly 2.5 million clones, around 90% seen once. CD4+ cells underwent separation, giving CD45RA+ naive and CD45RA-negative memory subsets. The germline V gene has CDR1 SGHTA and CDR2 FQGNSA. CDR3 size: 13 residues. The V segment lost 9 bases and the J segment 6 bases; nucleotides outside the gene matches: 7. The receptor comes from a man between 18 and 35 years old in good health. The sample consisted of naive CD4+ T cells sorted from blood. Documented subset: CD45RA+ positively selected. The chain recombines TRBV7-2 with TRBJ2-1, with 8 bases matching TRBD2. The CDR3: CASTWTSINEQFF. The CDR3 DNA is TGTGCCAGTACCTGGACTAGCATCAATGAGCAGTTCTTC.